The sequence of this T cell receptor (beta chain) was determined in a study of cytomegalovirus exposure and HLA in healthy donors. At the level of the study: The same platform as the 666 first-cohort repertoires was used for the 95 to 150 validation repertoires, a later analysis reported.

CDR3 length: 15 residues. After removal of 3 bases from V and 4 bases from J, the junction contained 4 bases not matched to a gene. Germline V gives CDR1 KGHSH, CDR2 LQKENI. This clone was detected a few times. No antigen is known for it. Assay: immunoSEQ multiplex PCR; the TCRdb copy retains only in-frame clones and omits some. The table records under 150,000 clones, around nine tenths of them present only once. General study findings and limits: Reports credit the classifier with highly specific, highly sensitive diagnosis of cytomegalovirus status. The authors listed approximately 160 TCR beta chains as cytomegalovirus-associated.

The donors were in the roughly 120-subject validation cohort, distinct from the approximately 700-subject first cohort. V is TRBV18 and J is TRBJ1-5; 9 nucleotides agree with TRBD1. Sequenced material: PBMCs. This receptor was identified in a man aged 18 to 29 in good health and CMV-seropositive. CDR3 nucleotide sequence: TGTGCCAGCTCACCCGAGACAGGGGGGAATCAGCCCCAGCATTTT. This gives the protein CASSPETGGNQPQHF.